This T cell receptor (beta chain) derives from a study of control samples from healthy donors and cancer patients. The CDR3 runs to 14 residues. V lost 4 bases and J lost 5, with 11 bases in between. Germline CDR1 SGHAT, CDR2 FQDESV (reference sequence). The table came from immunoSEQ multiplex PCR; TCRdb's copy has only in-frame clones and leaves some out. The repertoire has roughly 130,000 clones, 90% of them found once; the top ten carry less than 2.5%. This chain uses TRBV11-1 with TRBJ1-4; D is undetermined. This clonotype was obtained from a man between 18 and 35 years old in good health. Sequences were obtained from blood. This CDR3 is CASSSEGSNEKLFF. CDR3 DNA sequence: TGTGCCAGCAGCTCGGAGGGATCGAATGAAAAACTGTTTTTT.